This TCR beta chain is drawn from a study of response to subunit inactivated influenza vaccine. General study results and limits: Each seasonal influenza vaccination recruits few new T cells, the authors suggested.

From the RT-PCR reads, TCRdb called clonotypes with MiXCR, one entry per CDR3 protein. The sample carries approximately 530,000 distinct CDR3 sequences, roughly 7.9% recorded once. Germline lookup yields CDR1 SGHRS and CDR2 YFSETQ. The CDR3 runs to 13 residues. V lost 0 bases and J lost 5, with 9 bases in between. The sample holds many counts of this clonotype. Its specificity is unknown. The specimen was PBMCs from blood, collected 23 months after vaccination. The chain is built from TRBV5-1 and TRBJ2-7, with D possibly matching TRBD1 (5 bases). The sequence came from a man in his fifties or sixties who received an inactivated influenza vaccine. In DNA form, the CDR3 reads TGCGCCAGCAGCTTGGGGCAGGGCAACGAGCAGTACTTC. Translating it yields CASSLGQGNEQYF.